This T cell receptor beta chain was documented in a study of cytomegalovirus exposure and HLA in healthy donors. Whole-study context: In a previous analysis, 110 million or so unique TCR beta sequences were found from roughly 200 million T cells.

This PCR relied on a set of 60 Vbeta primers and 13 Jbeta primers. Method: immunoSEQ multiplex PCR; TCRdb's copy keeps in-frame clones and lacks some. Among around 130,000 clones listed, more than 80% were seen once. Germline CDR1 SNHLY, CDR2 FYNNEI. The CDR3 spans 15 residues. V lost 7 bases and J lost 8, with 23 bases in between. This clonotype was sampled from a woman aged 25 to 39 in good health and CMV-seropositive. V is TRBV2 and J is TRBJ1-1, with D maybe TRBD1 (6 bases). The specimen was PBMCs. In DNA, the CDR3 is TGTGCCAGCATCCCTAGGATGGGGGGGCAGGAAGAAGCTTTCTTT. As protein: CASIPRMGGQEEAFF.